This is a list of T cell receptor beta chains from one sample in a study of T cell changes during pregnancy in multiple sclerosis. Some clones are missing from TCRdb's copy, which holds only in-frame ones; the method was immunoSEQ multiplex PCR. Among approximately 41,000 clones listed, roughly 90% were seen once. Sequenced material: CD4+ T cells from peripheral blood mononuclear cells, taken in the first trimester of pregnancy. The receptors originated from a female donor with multiple sclerosis, enrolled in a pregnancy study. The CDR3 runs from the conserved cysteine through the conserved F or W. A D gene is named only where the DNA matches it firmly. Clone size is given for some rows only: seen once, a few or many times, or a class if the clone is expanded.

TRBJ2-3 TRBV6-6 NA NA TGTGCCAGCAGTTACAGACTAGTAGCAGATACGCAGTATTTT CASSYRLVADTQYF
TRBJ1-2 TRBV28 NA TRBD1 TGTGCCAGCAGTTCGTCCGCAACAACAGGGGGAAAGCTCTATGGCTACACCTTC CASSSSATTGGKLYGYTF
TRBJ2-4 TRBV6-5 NA NA TGTGCCAGTAGTACCGGGTCAAGCAAAAACATTCAGTACTTC CASSTGSSKNIQYF
TRBJ2-3 TRBV10-3 NA NA TGTGCCATCAGTGAGGGCGGGCCCACAGATACGCAGTATTTT CAISEGGPTDTQYF
TRBJ2-1 TRBV5-6 NA NA TGTGCCAGCAGCTGGGGGGTGGGGGGTGTTCTCTCGGATGAGCAGTTCTTC CASSWGVGGVLSDEQFF
TRBJ2-1 TRBV19 NA TRBD1 TGTGCCAGTAGTATCCACAGGGGTGGTGAGCAGTTCTTC CASSIHRGGEQFF
TRBJ1-2 TRBV6-5 NA TRBD1 TGTGCCACGGGACAGGGCTATGGCTACACCTTC CATGQGYGYTF
TRBJ2-2 TRBV12-5 NA NA TGTGCTAGTGGTTTTGGAGGGAGCGGCGGGGAGCTGTTTTTT CASGFGGSGGELFF
TRBJ2-4 TRBV4-1 NA NA TGCGCCAGCAGCCAAACACCGGGACAAACAGCAAACATTCAGTACTTC CASSQTPGQTANIQYF
TRBJ2-4 TRBV5-1 once TRBD1 TGCGCCAGCAGCTTGGTACAGGGGGCAACTAACATTCAGTACTTC CASSLVQGATNIQYF
TRBJ1-2 TRBV2 NA TRBD1 TGTGCCAGCAGGCCGGACAGGGGGCGCGGGTTTGGTGGCTACACCTTC CASRPDRGRGFGGYTF
TRBJ1-5 TRBV28 NA TRBD1 TGTGCCAGCAGTTTAATGAGCTCCGGGACAGCAGGTAATCAGCCCCAGCATTTT CASSLMSSGTAGNQPQHF
TRBJ2-1 TRBV2 NA NA TGTGCCAGCAGTGGAAGCGCCTACAATGAGCAGTTCTTC CASSGSAYNEQFF
TRBJ2-1 TRBV5-6 NA TRBD2 TGTGCCAGCAGCTTGGCCAGCGGGACTAGCGCGCTCTTC CASSLASGTSALF
TRBJ2-2 TRBV29-1 NA NA TGCAGCGTTGCCGACAGGCCGACCGGGGAGCTGTTTTTT CSVADRPTGELFF
TRBJ1-1 TRBV5-1 few NA TGCGCCAGCAGCCAACAGGTGACGAACACTGAAGCTTTCTTT CASSQQVTNTEAFF
TRBJ2-1 TRBV5-4 NA TRBD2 TGTGCCAGCAGCCCGGAACCGGGACTAGGCTCCAGTGAGCAGTTCTTC CASSPEPGLGSSEQFF
TRBJ2-7 TRBV27 once TRBD1 TGTGCCAGCAGTTCGTGGACAGGGATCTTCCCATCCTACGAGCAGTACTTC CASSSWTGIFPSYEQYF
TRBJ1-2 TRBV15 NA NA TGTGCCACCAGCAGAGGGGGGGGGTATTATGGCTACACCTTC CATSRGGGYYGYTF
TRBJ2-1 TRBV5-1 NA NA TGCGCCAGCAGCTTATCGACTCCTGTAGGCTACAATGAGCAGTTCTTC CASSLSTPVGYNEQFF
TRBJ2-1 TRBV30 NA NA TGTGCCGGGAAGACTTCCCGCCAGGAGCAGTTCTTC CAGKTSRQEQFF
TRBJ1-2 TRBV20-1 NA NA TGCAGTGAAGCAGGGGACTATGGCTACACCTTC CSEAGDYGYTF
TRBJ1-2 TRBV19 NA NA TGTGCCAGTCAATCCCCCGGGAGGACGTATGGCTACACCTTC CASQSPGRTYGYTF
TRBJ1-2 TRBV14 once TRBD1 TGTGCCAGCAGCCAAGTGACAGGGGCTGGCTACACCTTC CASSQVTGAGYTF
TRBJ1-3 TRBV6-5 once NA TGTGCCAGCAGTTACGAGTCGCGGTCTGGAAACACCATATATTTT CASSYESRSGNTIYF
TRBJ1-4 TRBV16 NA NA TGTGCCAGCAGCCCTGGGGCCCAGCGCGGAAAACTGTTTTTT CASSPGAQRGKLFF
TRBJ2-1 TRBV14 NA TRBD2 TGTGCCAGCAGCCAAGTTAGGGGTGCCCCGGGACTAGCCGACAATGAGCAGTTCTTC CASSQVRGAPGLADNEQFF
TRBJ1-1 TRBV9 once NA TGTGCCAGCAGCCCCAGGGGAAGGGCTGAAGCTTTCTTT CASSPRGRAEAFF
TRBJ2-7 TRBV2 NA TRBD2 TGTGCCAGCAGTAAGACGACTAGCGGGAGGGCCTCCGAGCAGTACTTC CASSKTTSGRASEQYF
TRBJ2-1 TRBV5-6 NA TRBD2 TGTGCCAGCAGCTTGGTGGACTTACTAGCGGGAGTACGCAATGAGCAGTTCTTC CASSLVDLLAGVRNEQFF
TRBJ2-1 TRBV7-2 NA TRBD2 TGTGCCAGCAGCTTAGTTGCTAGCGGGGACAATGAGCAGTTCTTC CASSLVASGDNEQFF
TRBJ2-1 TRBV10-2 NA NA TGCGCCAGCAGTGAGACTAACCCAGCTGAGCAGTTCTTC CASSETNPAEQFF
TRBJ2-3 TRBV9 NA TRBD2 TGTGCCAGCAGCGTACAAACCGGGACTAGCGGGATAACAGATACGCAGTATTTT CASSVQTGTSGITDTQYF
TRBJ2-3 TRBV4-3 NA TRBD2 TGCGCCAGCAGCCAAGAGGGCGGGAGTGGTACAGATACGCAGTATTTT CASSQEGGSGTDTQYF
TRBJ2-1 TRBV7-9 NA TRBD2 TGTGCCAGCAGCCCCTATTTTGGGCGGGAGGACTTAAATGAGCAGTTCTTC CASSPYFGREDLNEQFF
TRBJ2-7 TRBV19 NA TRBD1 TGTGCCAGTAGTGACAGGGGCGAGCAGTACTTC CASSDRGEQYF
TRBJ2-1 TRBV19 NA TRBD2 TGTGCCAGTAGTAGGACTAGCGGGAACATTTATGAGCAGTTCTTC CASSRTSGNIYEQFF
TRBJ2-3 TRBV7-2 NA NA TGTGCCAGCAGTCACCCAGTCCTAGCACTTACGGATACGCAGTATTTT CASSHPVLALTDTQYF
TRBJ2-1 TRBV7-2 NA NA TGTGCCAGCAGCTTAGAAACTAGCCGGAAGAATGAGCAGTTCTTC CASSLETSRKNEQFF
TRBJ2-7 TRBV15 NA TRBD2 TGTGCCACCAGCAGGGACTTAAGTGGGAGGGGAGCGGGTACCTACGAGCAGTACTTC CATSRDLSGRGAGTYEQYF
TRBJ2-5 TRBV7-2 NA NA TGTGCCAGCAGCTTCTCCCGGGTGGAGACCCAGTACTTC CASSFSRVETQYF
TRBJ2-5 TRBV7-9 NA NA TGTGCCAGCAGCTACCCGGTGGGACATGCGCAAGAGACCCAGTACTTC CASSYPVGHAQETQYF
TRBJ1-2 TRBV4-1 NA NA TGCGCCAGCAGCCCACAAGATGGAGTCCTGAACTATGGCTACACCTTC CASSPQDGVLNYGYTF
TRBJ2-3 TRBV30 NA NA TGTGCCTGGCAACGCGGAGAAAGCACAGATACGCAGTATTTT CAWQRGESTDTQYF
TRBJ1-2 TRBV27 NA TRBD1 TGTGCCAGCAGTTCCCGCCAGGGGGCAGGGGGCTACACCTTC CASSSRQGAGGYTF
TRBJ2-1 TRBV5-4 NA NA TGTGCCAGCAGCTTGGCAGGGGCCAACTACAATGAGCAGTTCTTC CASSLAGANYNEQFF
TRBJ1-3 TRBV2 once NA TGTGCCAGCAGTGAGATTTTGGGCCCCGGAAACACCATATATTTT CASSEILGPGNTIYF
TRBJ2-2 TRBV7-9 NA NA TGTGCCAGCAGCGAAAACAGGGGACTGGTCGGGGAGCTGTTTTTT CASSENRGLVGELFF
TRBJ2-3 TRBV29-1 NA NA TGCAGCTCGGGTGGCGGAACAGATACGCAGTATTTT CSSGGGTDTQYF
TRBJ2-3 TRBV27 once TRBD2 TGTGCCAGCAGTTTTTTTCCTAGCGGTAGCACAGATACGCAGTATTTT CASSFFPSGSTDTQYF
TRBJ1-2 TRBV5-4 NA TRBD1 TGTGCCAGCAGCTGGACAGGGGGCGGCTACACCTTC CASSWTGGGYTF
TRBJ2-7 TRBV5-1 few TRBD2 TGCGCCAGCAGCACCCGCAGGGAGGGGAGCTCCTACGAGCAGTACTTC CASSTRREGSSYEQYF
TRBJ2-1 TRBV28 NA NA TGTGCCAGCAGCCCAGGGTCCACCTCCTACAATGAGCAGTTCTTC CASSPGSTSYNEQFF
TRBJ2-5 TRBV5-4 NA TRBD2 TGTGCCAGCAGCCCCCCGGGACTAGCGGGTTGGGGAGAGACCCAGTACTTC CASSPPGLAGWGETQYF
TRBJ1-1 TRBV7-3 NA NA TGTGCCAGCAGCTGGACAGTAAACACTGAAGCTTTCTTT CASSWTVNTEAFF